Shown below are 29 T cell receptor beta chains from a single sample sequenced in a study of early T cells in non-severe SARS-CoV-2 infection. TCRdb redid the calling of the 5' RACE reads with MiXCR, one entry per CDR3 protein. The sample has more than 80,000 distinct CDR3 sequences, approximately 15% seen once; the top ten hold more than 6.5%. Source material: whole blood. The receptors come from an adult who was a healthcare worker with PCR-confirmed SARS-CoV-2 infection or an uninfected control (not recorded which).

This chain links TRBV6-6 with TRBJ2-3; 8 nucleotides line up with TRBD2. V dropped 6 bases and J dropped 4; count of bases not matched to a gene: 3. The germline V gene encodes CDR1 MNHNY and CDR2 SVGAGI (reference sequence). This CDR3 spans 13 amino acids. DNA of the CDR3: TGTGCCAGCAGGAGCGGGAGAGCAGATACGCAGTATTTT. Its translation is CASRSGRADTQYF.

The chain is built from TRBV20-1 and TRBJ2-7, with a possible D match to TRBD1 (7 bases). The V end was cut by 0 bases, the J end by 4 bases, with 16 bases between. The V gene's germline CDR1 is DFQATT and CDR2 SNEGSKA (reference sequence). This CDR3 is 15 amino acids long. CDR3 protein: CSARDPTGRIYEQYF. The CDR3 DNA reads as TGCAGTGCTAGAGACCCGACAGGGAGGATTTACGAGCAGTACTTC.

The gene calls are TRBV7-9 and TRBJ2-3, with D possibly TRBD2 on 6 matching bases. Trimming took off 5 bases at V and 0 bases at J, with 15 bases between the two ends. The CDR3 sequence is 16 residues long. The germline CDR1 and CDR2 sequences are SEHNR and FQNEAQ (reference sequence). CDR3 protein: CASSRVSGLSTDTQYF. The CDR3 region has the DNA TGTGCCAGCAGCCGGGTATCGGGACTTAGCACAGATACGCAGTATTTT.

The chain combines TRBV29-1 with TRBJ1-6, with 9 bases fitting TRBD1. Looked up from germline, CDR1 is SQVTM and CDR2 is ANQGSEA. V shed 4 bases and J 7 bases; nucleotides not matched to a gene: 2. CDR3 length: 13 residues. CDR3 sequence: CSVATGGNSPLHF. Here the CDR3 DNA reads TGCAGCGTTGCCACAGGGGGCAATTCACCCCTCCACTTT. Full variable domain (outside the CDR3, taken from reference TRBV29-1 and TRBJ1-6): SAVISQKPSRDICQRGTSLTIQCQVDSQVTMMFWYRQQPGQSLTLIATANQGSEATYESGFVIDKFPISRPNLTFSTLTVSNMSPEDSSIYLCSVATGGNSPLHFGNGTRLTVT.

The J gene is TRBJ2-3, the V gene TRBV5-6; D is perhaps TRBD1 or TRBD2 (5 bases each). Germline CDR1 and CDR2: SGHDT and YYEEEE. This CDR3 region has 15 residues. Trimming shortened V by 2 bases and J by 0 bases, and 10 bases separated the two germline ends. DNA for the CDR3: TGTGCCAGCAGCTTCCGAGGGGCAAGCACAGATACGCAGTATTTT. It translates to CASSFRGASTDTQYF.

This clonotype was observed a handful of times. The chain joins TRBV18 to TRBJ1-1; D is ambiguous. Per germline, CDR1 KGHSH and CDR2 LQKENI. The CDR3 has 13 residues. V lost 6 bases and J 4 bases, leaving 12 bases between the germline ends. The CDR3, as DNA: TGTGCCAGCTCTACCAGCGGGTTCACTGAAGCTTTCTTT. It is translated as CASSTSGFTEAFF.

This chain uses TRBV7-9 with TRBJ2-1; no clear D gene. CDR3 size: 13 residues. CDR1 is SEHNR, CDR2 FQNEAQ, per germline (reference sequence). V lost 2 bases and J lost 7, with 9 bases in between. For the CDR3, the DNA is TGTGCCAGCAGCTTATTCGAGTCTAATGAGCAGTTCTTC. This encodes CASSLFESNEQFF. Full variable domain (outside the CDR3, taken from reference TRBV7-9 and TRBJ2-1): DTGVSQNPRHKITKRGQNVTFRCDPISEHNRLYWYRQTLGQGPEFLTYFQNEAQLEKSRLLSDRFSAERPKGSFSTLEIQRTEQGDSAMYLCASSLFESNEQFFGPGTRLTVL.

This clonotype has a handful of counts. CDR3 sequence reads: CASSLGPGEKLFF. The CDR3, as DNA: TGTGCCAGCAGCTTAGGGCCCGGAGAAAAACTGTTTTTT. The genes are TRBV11-3 and TRBJ1-4, with no clear D. Germline CDR1 SGHNT, CDR2 YENEEA. V was clipped by 1 base and J by 8 bases, with 8 bases between them. This CDR3 region has 13 residues.

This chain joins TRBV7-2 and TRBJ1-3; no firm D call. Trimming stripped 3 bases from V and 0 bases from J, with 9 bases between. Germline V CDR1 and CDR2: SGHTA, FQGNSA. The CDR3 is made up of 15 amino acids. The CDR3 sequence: CASSLTRFSGNTIYF. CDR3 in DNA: TGTGCCAGCAGCTTGACGAGGTTCTCTGGAAACACCATATATTTT. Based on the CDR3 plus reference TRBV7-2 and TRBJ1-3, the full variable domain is GAGVSQSPSNKVTEKGKDVELRCDPISGHTALYWYRQSLGQGLEFLIYFQGNSAPDKSGLPSDRFSAERTGGSVSTLTIQRTQQEDSAVYLCASSLTRFSGNTIYFGEGSWLTVV.

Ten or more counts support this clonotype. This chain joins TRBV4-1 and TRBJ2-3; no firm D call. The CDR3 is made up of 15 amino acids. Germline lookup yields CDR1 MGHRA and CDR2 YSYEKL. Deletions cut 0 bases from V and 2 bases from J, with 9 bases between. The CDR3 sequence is CASSQDYLYTDTQYF. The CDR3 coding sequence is TGCGCCAGCAGCCAAGATTACCTTTACACAGATACGCAGTATTTT.

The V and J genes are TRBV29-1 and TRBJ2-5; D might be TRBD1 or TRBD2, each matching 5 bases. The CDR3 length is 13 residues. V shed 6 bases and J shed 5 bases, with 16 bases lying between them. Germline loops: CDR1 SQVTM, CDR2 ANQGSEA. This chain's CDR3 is CSVPDPGRETQYF. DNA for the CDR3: TGCAGCGTGCCGGACCCGGGGCGGGAGACCCAGTACTTC.

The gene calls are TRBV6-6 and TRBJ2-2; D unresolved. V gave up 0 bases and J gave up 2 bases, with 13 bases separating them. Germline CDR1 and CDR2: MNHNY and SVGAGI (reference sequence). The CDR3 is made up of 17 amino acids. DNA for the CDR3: TGTGCCAGCAGTTACTCCCCCCCTGGAGATAACACCGGGGAGCTGTTTTTT. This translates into CASSYSPPGDNTGELFF.

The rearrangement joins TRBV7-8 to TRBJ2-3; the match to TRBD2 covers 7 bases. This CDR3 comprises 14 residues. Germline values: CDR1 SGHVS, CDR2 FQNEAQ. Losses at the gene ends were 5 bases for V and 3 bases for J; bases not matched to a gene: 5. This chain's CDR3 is CASSQSGKTDTQYF. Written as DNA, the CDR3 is TGTGCCAGCAGCCAGAGCGGGAAGACAGATACGCAGTATTTT.

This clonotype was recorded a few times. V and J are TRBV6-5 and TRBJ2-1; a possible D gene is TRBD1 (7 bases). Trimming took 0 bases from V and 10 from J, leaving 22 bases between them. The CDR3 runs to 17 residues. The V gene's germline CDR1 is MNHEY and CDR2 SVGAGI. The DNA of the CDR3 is TGTGCCAGCAGTTACTCGCCAACAGGGGACTCTTCTCGGGAGCAGTTCTTC. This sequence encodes CASSYSPTGDSSREQFF.

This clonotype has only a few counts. CDR3 DNA sequence: TGCAGTGCTTCTGCCGGCGGATTCTCCTACGAGCAGTACTTC. It is translated as CSASAGGFSYEQYF. V usage is TRBV20-1 and J usage is TRBJ2-7; D unclear. V dropped 5 bases and J dropped 0 bases, with 14 bases sitting between them. This CDR3 has 14 amino acids. Germline V lookup: CDR1 DFQATT, CDR2 SNEGSKA (reference sequence).

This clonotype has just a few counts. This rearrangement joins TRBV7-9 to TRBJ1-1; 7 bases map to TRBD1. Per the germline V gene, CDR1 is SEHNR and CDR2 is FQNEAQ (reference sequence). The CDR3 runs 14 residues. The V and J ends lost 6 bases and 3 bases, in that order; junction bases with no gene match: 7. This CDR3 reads CASRKGGGYTEAFF. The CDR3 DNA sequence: TGTGCCAGCAGGAAAGGGGGCGGATACACTGAAGCTTTCTTT.

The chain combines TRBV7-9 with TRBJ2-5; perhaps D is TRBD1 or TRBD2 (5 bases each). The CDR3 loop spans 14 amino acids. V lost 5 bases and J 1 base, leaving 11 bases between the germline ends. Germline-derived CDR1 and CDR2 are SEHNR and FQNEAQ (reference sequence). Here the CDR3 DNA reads TGTGCCAGCAGCCGCGTCGGGGCCCAAGAGACCCAGTACTTC. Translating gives CASSRVGAQETQYF.

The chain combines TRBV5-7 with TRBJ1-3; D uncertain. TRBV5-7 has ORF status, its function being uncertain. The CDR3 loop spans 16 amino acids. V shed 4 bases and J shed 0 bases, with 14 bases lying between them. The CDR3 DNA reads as TGTGCCAGCAGCACGCCGGACTTAAGCTCTGGAAACACCATATATTTT. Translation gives CASSTPDLSSGNTIYF.

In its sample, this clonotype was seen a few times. CDR3 loop: CASSDLGGPAGELFF. The DNA of the CDR3 is TGCGCCAGCAGTGATCTGGGAGGGCCGGCCGGGGAGCTGTTTTTT. The chain recombines TRBV10-2 with TRBJ2-2; TRBD2 agrees at 7 bases. CDR1 WSHSY and CDR2 SAAADI come from the germline V gene. This CDR3 is built from 15 residues. The V gene end was trimmed by 3 bases and the J gene end by 6 bases; junction bases not matched to a gene: 7.

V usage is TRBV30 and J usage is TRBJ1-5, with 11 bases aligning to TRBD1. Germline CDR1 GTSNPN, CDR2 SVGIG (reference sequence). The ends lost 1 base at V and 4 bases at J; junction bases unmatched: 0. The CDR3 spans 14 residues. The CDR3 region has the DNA TGTGCCTGGAGTGGGGACAGGGGGAATCAGCCCCAGCATTTT. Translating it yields CAWSGDRGNQPQHF.

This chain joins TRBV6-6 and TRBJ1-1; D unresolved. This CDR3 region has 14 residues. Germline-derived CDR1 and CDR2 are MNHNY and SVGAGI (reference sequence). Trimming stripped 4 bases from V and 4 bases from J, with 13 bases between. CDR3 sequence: CASSWQGEGTEAFF. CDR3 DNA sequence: TGTGCCAGCAGTTGGCAAGGCGAGGGCACTGAAGCTTTCTTT.

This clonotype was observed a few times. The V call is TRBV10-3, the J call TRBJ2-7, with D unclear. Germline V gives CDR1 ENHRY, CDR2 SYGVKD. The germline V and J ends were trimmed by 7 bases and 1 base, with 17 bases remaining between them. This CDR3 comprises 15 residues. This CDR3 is CAINNAAQASYEQYF. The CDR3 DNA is TGTGCCATCAACAACGCAGCGCAGGCTTCCTACGAGCAGTACTTC.

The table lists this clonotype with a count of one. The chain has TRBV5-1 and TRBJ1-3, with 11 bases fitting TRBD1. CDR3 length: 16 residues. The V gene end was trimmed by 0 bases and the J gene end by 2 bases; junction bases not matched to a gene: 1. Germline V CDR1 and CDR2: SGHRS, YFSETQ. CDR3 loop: CASSLGTGGTGNTIYF. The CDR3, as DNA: TGCGCCAGCAGCTTGGGGACAGGGGGCACTGGAAACACCATATATTTT.

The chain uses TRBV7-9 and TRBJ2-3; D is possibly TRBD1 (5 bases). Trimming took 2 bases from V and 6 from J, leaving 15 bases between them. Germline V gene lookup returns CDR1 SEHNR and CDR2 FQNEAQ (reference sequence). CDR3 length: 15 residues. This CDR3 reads CASSLPLGVLDTQYF. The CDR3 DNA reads TGTGCCAGCAGCTTACCGCTAGGGGTCCTGGATACGCAGTATTTT.

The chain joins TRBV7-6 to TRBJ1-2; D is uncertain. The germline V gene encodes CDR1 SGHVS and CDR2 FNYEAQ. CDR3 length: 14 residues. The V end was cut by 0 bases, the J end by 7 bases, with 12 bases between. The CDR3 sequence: CASSLALGSFGYTF. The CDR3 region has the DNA TGTGCCAGCAGCTTAGCGCTTGGGTCTTTTGGCTACACCTTC.

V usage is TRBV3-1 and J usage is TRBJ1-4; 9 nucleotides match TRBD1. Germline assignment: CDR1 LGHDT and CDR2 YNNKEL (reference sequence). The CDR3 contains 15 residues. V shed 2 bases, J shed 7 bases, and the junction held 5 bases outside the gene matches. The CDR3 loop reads CASSQQTGGSEKLFF. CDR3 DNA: TGTGCCAGCAGCCAACAAACAGGGGGCAGTGAAAAACTGTTTTTT.

The CDR3 here is CASDSEHRPLHF. CDR3 nucleotide sequence: TGTGCCAGCGACAGCGAACACCGACCCCTCCACTTT. The chain recombines TRBV21-1 with TRBJ1-6; the listed D gene, TRBD1, was not tested against the DNA. TRBV21-1 has pseudogene status. The CDR3 loop spans 12 amino acids.

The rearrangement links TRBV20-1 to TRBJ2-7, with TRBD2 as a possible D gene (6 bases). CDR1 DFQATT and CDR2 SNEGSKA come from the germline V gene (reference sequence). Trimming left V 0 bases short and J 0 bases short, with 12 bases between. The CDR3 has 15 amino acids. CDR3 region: CSARDIAVLSYEQYF. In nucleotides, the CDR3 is TGCAGTGCTAGAGATATAGCGGTACTCTCCTACGAGCAGTACTTC.

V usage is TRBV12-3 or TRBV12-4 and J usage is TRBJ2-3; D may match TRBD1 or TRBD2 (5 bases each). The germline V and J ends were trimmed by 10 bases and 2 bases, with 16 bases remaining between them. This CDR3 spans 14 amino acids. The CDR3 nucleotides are TGTGCCACCTCGAGAAGAGGGGTCACAGATACGCAGTATTTT. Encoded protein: CATSRRGVTDTQYF.